The TCR beta chain under discussion was sequenced for a study of low-dose radiotherapy and immunotherapy resistance in tumors (dated by TCRdb to between 2021 and 2022). As for the study more broadly: In Cohort 1, each fraction delivered 0.5 Gy every 2 weeks, and the prescribed total PTV dose was 6.5 Gy. For Cohort 2, the dose was 1 Gy per fraction given every two weeks, adding up to 13 Gy in total across 26 weeks. Nivolumab and ipilimumab were both given intravenously, with nivolumab at a 240 mg flat dose every two weeks and ipilimumab at 1 mg/kg every six weeks. Intravenous cyclophosphamide at 200 mg/m2 was administered every two weeks, one day ahead of each radiation and immunotherapy administration. Patients took aspirin 300 mg orally once daily for four cycles, starting on cycle 1 day 1. No randomization into treatment groups was done for the people taking part in the trial. The translational analysis covered eight patients: three from the first dose cohort and the first five from the second dose cohort.

The time point label corresponds to: before trial treatment. The donors took part in RACIN, a single-arm, phase I, dose-escalation trial that combined nivolumab, ipilimumab, aspirin, low-dose cyclophosphamide and low-dose radiotherapy. Patients with advanced, TIL-negative solid tumors were considered eligible. The trim is 8 bases for V and 0 bases for J, with a gap of 12 bases between the germline ends. From the germline V gene (reference sequence), CDR1 is PRHDT and CDR2 is FYEKMQ. There are 14 amino acids in the CDR3, from cysteine to phenylalanine inclusive. Only the CDR3 DNA is retained, 42 bases long and in frame from the first base. Data came from an Illumina HiSeq 2500. First-strand cDNA was synthesized with Superscript III and a set of TRAV- and TRBV-specific primers, covering both TCRalpha and TCRbeta chains. TCRs were amplified with Phusion for 15 to 20 PCR cycles using a constant-region primer together with the adapter attached to the V primers. The isolated mRNA was amplified using the MessageAmp II aRNA Amplification Kit, with in vitro transcription performed for roughly 15 hours at 37 degrees C. mRNA for TCR sequencing was isolated with the Dynabeads mRNA DIRECT Purification Kit. Indexed Illumina adapters were added in a second Phusion PCR of about 24 cycles, and the PCR products were purified with AMPure XP beads. Per the source publication's procedure: Custom Perl scripts pooled TCR sequences encoding the same protein, removed out-of-frame sequences and computed each clonotype's abundance. The analysis excluded TCR sequences that were supported by just one read. Shannon entropy, Gini index, clonality, richness, and the frequency of TCRs shared between repertoires were included as repertoire metrics. Clones were called with MiXCR by TCRdb after fastp trimmed the public reads at Q25, and only in-frame beta chains were retained. Identical CDR3 proteins give one entry, which carries the most common genes and DNA. These V and J calls derive from TCRdb rather than the authors' analysis. In all, the sample holds some 82,000 distinct CDR3 sequences, and about 20% of those were seen once. 5% to 7% of the sample goes to the ten largest clones.

The sample holds a few counts of this clonotype. No cognate antigen has been identified for it. Per-base qualities were not stored, and no clone one base away is much larger. The source of this sequence is a male donor with prostate cancer. Sequenced material: PBMCs, taken before treatment. The chain couples TRBV13 to TRBJ2-3; D gene: possibly TRBD1, on 5 matching bases. The sequenced DNA is TGTGCCAGCCCCCAGGGCGTTAGCACAGATACGCAGTATTTT. The encoded protein is CASPQGVSTDTQYF.